This T cell receptor (beta chain) was retrieved from a study of CD8+ T cells in alopecia areata. Regarding the study as a whole: Scalp repertoires also include resident alphabeta T cells from normal skin. Against the mouse data, patients shared TCRs less clearly, possibly for HLA reasons.

Those with alopecia areata gave lesional scalp punch biopsies and peripheral blood. From PBMCs, CD4+ and CD8+ T cells were sorted. This clone has just a few counts. Its antigen is still unknown. Reverse transcribed after extraction, RNA yielded cDNA as the sequencing template. TCRdb's table, derived via immunoSEQ multiplex PCR, lists solely in-frame clones and lacks some. The table shows fewer than 90,000 clones, with just over 50% occurring only once. Germline CDR1 reads MDHEN; CDR2 reads SYDVKM. Trimming cost V 4 bases and J 5 bases; bases outside gene matches: 5. The CDR3 totals 15 residues. This chain uses TRBV28 with TRBJ2-1; TRBD2 matches 10 bases. The receptor's source is a human donor with alopecia areata. Material for sequencing was NKG2D-high CD8+ T cells sorted from blood. For the CDR3, the DNA is TGTGCCAGCAGTTCCCCAAGCGGGGGGGACAATGAGCAGTTCTTC. Protein product: CASSSPSGGDNEQFF. The full variable domain, completed using reference TRBV28 and TRBJ2-1, is DVKVTQSSRYLVKRTGEKVFLECVQDMDHENMFWYRQDPGLGLRLIYFSYDVKMKEKGDIPEGYSVSREKKERFSLILESASTNQTSMYLCASSSPSGGDNEQFFGPGTRLTVL.